Included here is one T cell receptor (beta chain) sequence, with context. Sequencing of TCR beta was performed on blood CD8+ T cells and on blood CD4+ T cells. An input of about 0.5 to 1 ug of RNA was subjected to reverse transcription using random hexamers. The TCR beta CDR3 was amplified by immunoSEQ multiplex PCR across 54 Vbeta, 13 Jbeta. MiXCR, run by TCRdb on the immunoSEQ multiplex PCR reads, gives a single entry per CDR3 protein. The sample consists of some 68,000 distinct CDR3 sequences, 93% of them appearing once. This sample is part of a study of CD8 T cells in Susac syndrome. About the study: The sequenced Susac syndrome patients comprised five or six with active disease and eight in remission. Patients with Susac syndrome were, at the time of blood collection, therapy-naive, maintained on corticosteroids, or maintained on intravenous immunoglobulin alone.

This CDR3 has 13 amino acids. Germline CDR1 and CDR2: MNHEY and SVGEGT. With 5 bases clipped from V and 7 bases from J, the junction kept 7 bases outside the gene matches. Sequencing was carried out using CD4+ T cells from PBMCs. This sequence joins TRBV6-2 or TRBV6-3 and TRBJ1-1, with TRBD1 identical over 7 bases. The clonotype originates from a human donor with Susac syndrome. The CDR3 DNA reads as TGTGCCAGCAGTAAAGGGACAGCCTTTGAAGCTTTCTTT. Translation: CASSKGTAFEAFF.